The 3 T cell receptor beta chains reported below all come from one sample, sequenced in a study of blood T cell repertoires in COVID-19 (dated by TCRdb to the early 2020s). The method behind the library was the immunoSEQ multiplex PCR assay. Drawn from immuneACCESS, this table holds only the in-frame rearrangements with V and J called that TCRdb kept. Clones are partly lost; checked studies trace under half to an unresolved V gene and leave the rest unexplained. Across this sample there are hundreds of thousands of clones, with roughly 85% seen only once. The ten most abundant clones make up about an eighth of the sample. The sample taken for sequencing was peripheral blood. All receptors come from a human donor in a cohort sampled during active COVID-19.

The rearrangement uses TRBV5-5 and TRBJ2-3, with D possibly TRBD2 on 6 matching bases. Trimming shortened V by 4 bases and J by 2 bases, and 11 bases separated the two germline ends. Germline V gene lookup returns CDR1 SGHKS and CDR2 YYEKEE (reference sequence). The CDR3 runs to 14 residues. The CDR3 coding sequence is TGTGCCAGCAGCCGCGGGGCTAACACAGATACGCAGTATTTT. It specifies CASSRGANTDTQYF.

This clone appeared a single time. The chain recombines TRBV10-3 with TRBJ2-1, with D perhaps matching TRBD2 (5 bases). V dropped 1 base and J dropped 8 bases, with 6 bases sitting between them. Germline assignment: CDR1 ENHRY and CDR2 SYGVKD. The CDR3 totals 12 residues. The CDR3 here is CAISELRDEQFF. The CDR3 DNA sequence: TGTGCCATCAGTGAGTTGAGGGATGAGCAGTTCTTC.

The chain uses TRBV4-1 and TRBJ2-1, with D perhaps matching TRBD1 (5 bases). The CDR3 is made up of 16 amino acids. Trimming left V 5 bases short and J 6 bases short, with 20 bases between. The germline gives CDR1 MGHRA, CDR2 YSYEKL. The CDR3 region is CASSNPSGRTRNEQFF. CDR3 in DNA: TGCGCCAGCAGCAACCCATCAGGGCGGACACGCAATGAGCAGTTCTTC.